The 24 T cell receptor beta chains given below trace back to one sample, sequenced in a study of control samples from healthy donors and cancer patients. Only in-frame clones appear in the TCRdb table, and some are missing; sequencing was by immunoSEQ multiplex PCR. The table has around 130,000 clones, nearly 90% seen once. Sample: PBMCs. These receptors originate from a man between 50 and 59 years old with head and neck cancer.

This chain joins TRBV6-5 and TRBJ2-7; TRBD1 is a possible D gene (6 bases). The V and J ends lost 5 bases and 6 bases respectively, with 20 bases between them. The germline CDR1 and CDR2 sequences are MNHEY and SVGAGI. This CDR3 contains 15 residues. This CDR3 is CASSMDSPDLSEQYF. CDR3 nucleotides: TGTGCCAGCAGTATGGACAGCCCGGATCTCAGCGAGCAGTACTTC.

This chain connects TRBV7-8 to TRBJ1-4; 7 nucleotides line up with TRBD1. This CDR3 is built from 15 residues. Per germline, CDR1 SGHVS and CDR2 FQNEAQ. After removal of 5 bases from V and 7 bases from J, the junction contained 10 bases not matched to a gene. In DNA, the CDR3 is TGTGCCAGCAGCCCCCGACAGGGACCCACTGAAAAACTGTTTTTT. It translates to CASSPRQGPTEKLFF. The full variable domain, rest sourced from reference TRBV7-8 and TRBJ1-4, is GAGVSQSPRYKVAKRGQDVALRCDPISGHVSLFWYQQALGQGPEFLTYFQNEAQLDKSGLPSDRFFAERPEGSVSTLKIQRTQQEDSAVYLCASSPRQGPTEKLFFGSGTQLSVL.

The chain combines TRBV2 with TRBJ2-1, with D possibly TRBD2 on 7 matching bases. Trimming pared 10 bases from V and 3 bases from J, leaving 19 bases between. The length of the CDR3 is 15 residues. Per germline, CDR1 SNHLY and CDR2 FYNNEI. The DNA of the CDR3 is TGTGCCATCCCAGGGGCATCTAGCGGCTACAATGAGCAGTTCTTC. It translates to CAIPGASSGYNEQFF.

The chain recombines TRBV9 with TRBJ2-3; 13 bases are shared with TRBD2. The ends lost 3 bases at V and 3 bases at J; junction bases unmatched: 4. The length of the CDR3 is 16 residues. Germline CDR1 is SGDLS and CDR2 is YYNGEE. CDR3 sequence: CASSDGLAGVTDTQYF. CDR3 nucleotides: TGTGCCAGCAGCGACGGACTAGCGGGAGTGACAGATACGCAGTATTTT.

The chain carries TRBV27 and TRBJ2-7, with D possibly TRBD1 on 5 matching bases. The germline V gene has CDR1 MNHEY and CDR2 SMNVEV (reference sequence). The CDR3 totals 14 residues. V lost 2 bases to trimming and J lost 2 bases, with 10 bases between them. CDR3 sequence reads: CASSLGANPYEQYF. The CDR3 nucleotides read TGTGCCAGCAGTTTAGGGGCGAACCCCTACGAGCAGTACTTC.

The rearrangement uses TRBV6-5 and TRBJ1-2; 9 nucleotides match TRBD1. Germline V gene lookup returns CDR1 MNHEY and CDR2 SVGAGI. The CDR3 contains 15 residues. Trimming removed 0 bases from V and 6 bases from J; junction bases left unmatched: 5. Here the CDR3 DNA reads TGTGCCAGCAGTTACTCCTGGGACAGGGAAGATGGCTACACCTTC. As protein: CASSYSWDREDGYTF.

The chain links TRBV6-6 to TRBJ1-6; a weak D match, TRBD1 (5 bases). The CDR3 loop spans 14 amino acids. The germline gives CDR1 MNHNY, CDR2 SVGAGI (reference sequence). V lost 3 bases and J lost 7, with 10 bases in between. CDR3 sequence: CASSYQGDNSPLHF. CDR3 DNA sequence: TGTGCCAGCAGTTATCAGGGCGACAATTCACCCCTCCACTTT.

The rearrangement uses TRBV5-6 and TRBJ2-1, with 13 bases fitting TRBD2. V dropped 2 bases and J dropped 6; count of bases not matched to a gene: 2. The CDR3 has 15 amino acids. CDR1 and CDR2 from the germline V gene are SGHDT and YYEEEE. In nucleotides, the CDR3 is TGTGCCAGCAGCTTACTAGCGGGGGGGCCCAATGAGCAGTTCTTC. It codes for CASSLLAGGPNEQFF.

The genes are TRBV30 and TRBJ2-1; possibly TRBD1 or TRBD2 for D (6 bases each). From germline, CDR1 is GTSNPN and CDR2 SVGIG (reference sequence). V lost 2 bases and J 8 bases, leaving 22 bases between the germline ends. This CDR3 contains 16 residues. The CDR3 region is CAWSPTRGPDQDEQFF. In DNA, the CDR3 is TGTGCCTGGAGTCCCACTCGGGGGCCCGATCAGGATGAGCAGTTCTTC.

The V call is TRBV19, the J call TRBJ1-2; D gene uncertain. V was clipped by 4 bases and J by 2 bases, with 14 bases between them. The CDR3 length is 15 residues. Germline CDR1 LNHDA, CDR2 SQIVND (reference sequence). CDR3 DNA sequence: TGTGCCAGTAGTAGCCCGGGTGAGGGAAACTATGGCTACACCTTC. Its protein is CASSSPGEGNYGYTF.

The J gene is TRBJ2-7, the V gene TRBV4-1; the D is unclear. Germline CDR1 MGHRA, CDR2 YSYEKL. There are 16 residues in the CDR3. The V and J ends lost 4 bases and 1 base respectively, with 17 bases between them. CDR3 in amino acids: CASSPYHQKGSYEQYF. The CDR3 DNA follows: TGCGCCAGCAGCCCCTATCATCAAAAAGGGTCCTACGAGCAGTACTTC.

The V gene is TRBV14, the J gene TRBJ1-1, with D perhaps matching TRBD1 (6 bases). The germline V gene has CDR1 SGHDN and CDR2 FVKESK. Trimming took off 1 base at V and 4 bases at J, with 22 bases between the two ends. This CDR3 is 18 amino acids long. The CDR3, as DNA: TGTGCCAGCAGCCAAGGACTATACAGAGGGACACGGAGCACTGAAGCTTTCTTT. It yields the protein CASSQGLYRGTRSTEAFF.

As DNA, the CDR3 is TGTGCCATCAGTGACCCCACTAGCTTCCATGAGCAGTTCTTC. Its protein is CAISDPTSFHEQFF. The chain uses TRBV10-3 and TRBJ2-1, with TRBD2 as a possible D gene (6 bases). Germline CDR1 reads ENHRY; CDR2 reads SYGVKD. The CDR3 consists of 14 residues. Between the trimmed V and J ends, which lost 3 bases and 8 bases, there was a span of 14 bases.

The genes are TRBV12-3 or TRBV12-4 and TRBJ2-3; D not resolved. The CDR3 runs 12 residues. The V gene lost 7 bases and the J gene lost 6 bases, with 11 bases spanning the gap. This CDR3 is CASTTDGDTQYF. CDR3 DNA: TGTGCCAGCACCACGGACGGGGATACGCAGTATTTT.

The V gene is TRBV19, the J gene TRBJ2-2; a possible D gene is TRBD1 (6 bases). The CDR3 length is 14 residues. V lost 9 bases and J lost 2, with 13 bases in between. Per germline, CDR1 LNHDA and CDR2 SQIVND (reference sequence). The CDR3 sequence is CASDRGQNTGELFF. As DNA, the CDR3 is TGTGCCAGCGACCGGGGACAAAACACCGGGGAGCTGTTTTTT.

The chain has TRBV13 and TRBJ2-2, with 7 bases that match TRBD2. The CDR3 is 15 residues long. V trimming: 0 bases; J trimming: 5 bases; junction bases outside the gene matches: 3. CDR1 PRHDT and CDR2 FYEKMQ come from the germline V gene (reference sequence). The CDR3 loop reads CASSLGLAETGELFF. The CDR3 region has the DNA TGTGCCAGCAGCTTAGGGCTAGCGGAGACCGGGGAGCTGTTTTTT.

The chain employs TRBV28 and TRBJ2-4; D uncertain. Germline V gene data show CDR1 as MDHEN and CDR2 as SYDVKM. The CDR3 loop spans 11 amino acids. V was pared by 6 bases and J by 11 bases, with 11 bases between. The CDR3 nucleotides read TGTGCCAGCAGGAAAGGACGGCTTCAGTACTTC. Translated, it gives CASRKGRLQYF.

CDR3 sequence reads: CASSLIGGRSQGTEAFF. The CDR3 bases are TGTGCCAGCAGCTTAATTGGTGGCAGGAGCCAGGGAACTGAAGCTTTCTTT. The chain recombines TRBV7-3 with TRBJ1-1, with D possibly being TRBD1 (5 bases). The V gene's germline CDR1 is SGHTA and CDR2 FQGTGA. The germline V and J ends were trimmed by 1 base and 5 bases, with 20 bases remaining between them. The CDR3 totals 17 residues. Full variable domain (rest looked up from reference TRBV7-3 and TRBJ1-1): GAGVSQTPSNKVTEKGKYVELRCDPISGHTALYWYRQSLGQGPEFLIYFQGTGAADDSGLPNDRFFAVRPEGSVSTLKIQRTERGDSAVYLCASSLIGGRSQGTEAFFGQGTRLTVV.

This chain connects TRBV3-1 (or the pseudogene TRBV3-2) to TRBJ1-1; possibly TRBD1 for D (6 bases). The CDR3 length is 15 residues. V gave up 5 bases and J gave up 4 bases, with 17 bases separating them. Germline V gene data show CDR1 as LGHDT and CDR2 as YNNKEL (reference sequence). The CDR3 loop reads CASSSRQGPGTEAFF. The CDR3 region has the DNA TGTGCCAGCAGCTCAAGGCAGGGGCCGGGCACTGAAGCTTTCTTT.

V is TRBV6-5 and J is TRBJ1-5; 7 bases map to TRBD1. Germline V gene data show CDR1 as MNHEY and CDR2 as SVGAGI. The CDR3 totals 15 residues. J gave up 0 bases and V 6 bases, and 5 bases lay outside the gene matches. The CDR3, as DNA: TGTGCCAGCAGAGTAGGGGACAGTAGCAATCAGCCCCAGCATTTT. Residues: CASRVGDSSNQPQHF.

The chain employs TRBV12-3 or TRBV12-4 and TRBJ1-2, with D unresolved. The V and J ends lost 4 bases and 7 bases respectively, with 7 bases between them. This CDR3 spans 11 amino acids. The CDR3 sequence is CASSSGFGYTF. The CDR3 nucleotides read TGTGCCAGCAGTTCGGGGTTTGGCTACACCTTC.

V and J are TRBV5-3 and TRBJ1-4; D perhaps matches TRBD1 (5 bases). TRBV5-3 is given ORF status, its function remaining uncertain. This CDR3 contains 12 residues. V lost 5 bases and J 14 bases, leaving 16 bases between the germline ends. CDR3 sequence (DNA): TGTGCCAGAAGGGTCCGGGGAGGGGCGCTGTTTTTT. As protein: CARRVRGGALFF.

V and J are TRBV18 and TRBJ2-7; D is ambiguous. The germline gives CDR1 KGHSH, CDR2 LQKENI. This CDR3 comprises 18 residues. Trimming removed 2 bases at V and 5 bases at J, with 25 bases between. The CDR3 loop is CASSPRAPDHVSVDEQYF. In nucleotides, the CDR3 is TGTGCCAGCTCACCAAGAGCCCCTGACCACGTAAGCGTAGACGAGCAGTACTTC.

This chain uses TRBV10-3 with TRBJ2-3; 7 bases fit TRBD2. This CDR3 comprises 15 residues. The junction had 8 bases not matched to a gene; V was cut back by 7 bases and J by 1 base. CDR1 and CDR2 (germline): ENHRY, SYGVKD. The CDR3 DNA reads TGTGCCATCACTTCTATGGCGGGGGGCACAGATACGCAGTATTTT. It yields the protein CAITSMAGGTDTQYF.